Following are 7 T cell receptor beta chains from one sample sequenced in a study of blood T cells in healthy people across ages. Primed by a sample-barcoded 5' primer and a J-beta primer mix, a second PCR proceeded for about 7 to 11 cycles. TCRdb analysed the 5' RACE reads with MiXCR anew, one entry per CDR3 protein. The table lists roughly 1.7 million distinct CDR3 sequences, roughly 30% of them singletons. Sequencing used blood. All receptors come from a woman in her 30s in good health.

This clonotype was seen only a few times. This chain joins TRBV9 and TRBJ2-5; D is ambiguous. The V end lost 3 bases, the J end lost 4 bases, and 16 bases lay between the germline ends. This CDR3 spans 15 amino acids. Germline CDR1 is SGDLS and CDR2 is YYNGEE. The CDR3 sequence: CASSAELTVGETQYF. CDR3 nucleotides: TGTGCCAGCAGCGCCGAACTGACGGTAGGAGAGACCCAGTACTTC.

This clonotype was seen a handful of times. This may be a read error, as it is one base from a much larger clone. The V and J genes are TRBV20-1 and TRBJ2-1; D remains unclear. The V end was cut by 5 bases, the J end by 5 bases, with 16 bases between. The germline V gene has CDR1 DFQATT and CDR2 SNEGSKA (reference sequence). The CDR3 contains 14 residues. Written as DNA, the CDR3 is TGCAGTGCTTCGGACGTAAGAGGAGACAATGAGCAGTTCTTC. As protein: CSASDVRGDNEQFF.

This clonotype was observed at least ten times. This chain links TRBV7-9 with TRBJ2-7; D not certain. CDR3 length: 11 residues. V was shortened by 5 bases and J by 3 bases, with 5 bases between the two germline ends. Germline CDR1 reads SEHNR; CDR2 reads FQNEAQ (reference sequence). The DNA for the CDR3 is TGTGCCAGCAGCCAATACTACGAGCAGTACTTC. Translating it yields CASSQYYEQYF.

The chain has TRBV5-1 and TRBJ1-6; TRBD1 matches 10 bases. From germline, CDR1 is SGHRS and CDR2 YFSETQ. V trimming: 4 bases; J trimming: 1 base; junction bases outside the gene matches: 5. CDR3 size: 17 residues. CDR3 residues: CASSDRDRGSYNSPLHF. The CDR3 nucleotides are TGCGCCAGCAGCGACCGGGACAGGGGATCCTATAATTCACCCCTCCACTTT.

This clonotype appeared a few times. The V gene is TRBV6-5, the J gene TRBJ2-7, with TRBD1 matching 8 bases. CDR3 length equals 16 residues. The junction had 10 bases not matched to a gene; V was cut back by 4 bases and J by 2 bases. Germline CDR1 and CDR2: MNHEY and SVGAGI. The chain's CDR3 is CASSSPGQAATYEQYF. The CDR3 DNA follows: TGTGCCAGCAGTTCTCCGGGACAGGCAGCAACCTACGAGCAGTACTTC.

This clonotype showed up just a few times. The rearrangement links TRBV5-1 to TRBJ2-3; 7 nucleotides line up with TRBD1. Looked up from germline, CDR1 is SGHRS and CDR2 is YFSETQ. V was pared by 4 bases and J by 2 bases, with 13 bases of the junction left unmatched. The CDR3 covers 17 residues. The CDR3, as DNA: TGCGCCAGCAGCACCCACCCACGAGGGGGCCTCACAGATACGCAGTATTTT. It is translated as CASSTHPRGGLTDTQYF.

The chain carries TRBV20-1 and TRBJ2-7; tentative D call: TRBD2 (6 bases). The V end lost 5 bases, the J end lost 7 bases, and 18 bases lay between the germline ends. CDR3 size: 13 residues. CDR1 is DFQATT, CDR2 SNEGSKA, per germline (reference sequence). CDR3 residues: CSADGPQGREQYF. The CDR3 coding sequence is TGCAGTGCTGACGGGCCCCAAGGGAGGGAGCAGTACTTC.